What follows describes a single T cell receptor beta chain. The antigen is unknown. CDR3 size: 18 residues. V was pared by 3 bases and J by 3 bases, with 14 bases of the junction left unmatched. Looked up from germline, CDR1 is GTSNPN and CDR2 is SVGIG (reference sequence). This sample was taken from a study of beta chain features in type 1 diabetes. General observations from the study: The study found moderately but significantly shorter TCRB CDR3s in all four CD4+ subsets of Type 1 diabetes patients.

Investigators reverse transcribed all isolated RNA, so they sequenced expressed TCRB transcripts. The data were produced by immunoSEQ multiplex PCR, yet TCRdb's version contains in-frame clones alone and is incomplete. Of about 660,000 clones detected, more than 13% appear once; the ten largest clones hold just under 0.04%. Researchers reported sorting CD4+ naive, central memory, regulatory and stem cell-like memory cells via CD45RO/CCR7/CD25/CD127/CD95/CD27. Each sorted fraction was over 95% pure. The chain employs TRBV30 and TRBJ2-7; 13 bases fit TRBD2. The TCR was taken from a man aged 18 to 29 with type 1 diabetes. The sequenced sample was naive CD4+ T cells from blood. CDR3 sequence reads: CAWSERTSGSVSIYEQYF. As DNA, the CDR3 is TGTGCCTGGAGCGAGCGGACTAGCGGGAGCGTGAGCATCTACGAGCAGTACTTC.